The 9 T cell receptor beta chains below were found in one sample sequenced in a study of T cells after yellow fever vaccination. TCRdb re-called the 5' RACE reads through MiXCR, storing one row per CDR3 protein. The sample lists 300,000 or so distinct CDR3 sequences; approximately 10% were seen once. The starting material was CD4+ T cells sorted from PBMCs, obtained 5 days after the yellow fever booster vaccination. These receptors were collected from a man younger than 35 who received the YFV17D yellow fever vaccine.

This clonotype was detected a few times. This chain uses TRBV24-1 with TRBJ1-5, with a tentative D call TRBD1 (5 bases). V shed 0 bases and J shed 0 bases, with 17 bases lying between them. Per the germline V gene, CDR1 is KGHDR and CDR2 is SFDVKD. CDR3 size: 19 residues. CDR3: CATSDLAGRYPYSNQPQHF. For the CDR3, the DNA is TGTGCCACCAGTGATTTGGCGGGACGGTACCCGTATAGCAATCAGCCCCAGCATTTT.

The chain links TRBV5-1 to TRBJ2-7; possible D gene TRBD1, 6 bases. This CDR3 contains 13 residues. V lost 7 bases to trimming and J lost 5 bases, with 16 bases between them. Germline V gene lookup returns CDR1 SGHRS and CDR2 YFSETQ. CDR3 loop: CASVGTGSDEQYV. The CDR3 DNA follows: TGCGCCAGCGTGGGTACAGGGTCTGACGAGCAGTACGTC.

This clonotype was observed a few times. The gene calls are TRBV5-1 and TRBJ2-7; D ambiguous. The CDR3 has 14 residues. V was shortened by 1 base and J by 0 bases, with 8 bases between the two germline ends. Germline lookup yields CDR1 SGHRS and CDR2 YFSETQ. The chain's CDR3 is CASSLTAGSYEQYF. The CDR3 DNA reads as TGCGCCAGCAGCTTGACTGCAGGCTCCTACGAGCAGTACTTC.

The chain couples TRBV4-1 to TRBJ2-3; 8 bases are shared with TRBD1. Germline V lookup: CDR1 MGHRA, CDR2 YSYEKL. The V gene end was trimmed by 4 bases and the J gene end by 2 bases; junction bases not matched to a gene: 5. This CDR3 is 15 amino acids long. DNA of the CDR3: TGCGCCAGCAGCCGACAGGGGATAGACACAGATACGCAGTATTTT. Its protein is CASSRQGIDTDTQYF.

The rearrangement joins TRBV20-1 to TRBJ1-2; TRBD1 might be the D (5 bases). Trimming left V 4 bases short and J 7 bases short, with 7 bases between. The germline gives CDR1 DFQATT, CDR2 SNEGSKA (reference sequence). This CDR3 is built from 10 residues. CDR3 coding DNA: TGCAGTGCTACAGGGTCTGGCTACACCTTC. Translating it yields CSATGSGYTF.

The chain carries TRBV4-2 and TRBJ1-2; tentatively, D is TRBD1 (5 bases). V was cut by 0 bases and J by 4 bases, with 15 bases left in between. The CDR3 length is 16 residues. Germline CDR1 and CDR2: LGHNA and YNFKEQ. CDR3 in DNA: TGTGCCAGCAGCCAAGATGGGAGGGGCGGAACCTATGGCTACACCTTC. It codes for CASSQDGRGGTYGYTF.

The rearrangement links TRBV10-3 to TRBJ1-5, with 8 bases identical to TRBD1. CDR1 and CDR2 (germline): ENHRY, SYGVKD. This CDR3 comprises 15 residues. V trimming: 2 bases; J trimming: 3 bases; junction bases outside the gene matches: 3. This CDR3 is CAISEPGQDNQPQHF. The CDR3 DNA reads TGTGCCATCAGTGAGCCGGGACAGGACAATCAGCCCCAGCATTTT.

J is TRBJ1-2 and V is TRBV18; D not certain. This CDR3 spans 14 amino acids. The V gene lost 3 bases and the J gene lost 1 base, with 9 bases spanning the gap. Germline V gives CDR1 KGHSH, CDR2 LQKENI. CDR3 sequence (DNA): TGTGCCAGCTCACCGGAAGGGTATAACTATGGCTACACCTTC. Amino acid sequence: CASSPEGYNYGYTF.

For the CDR3, the DNA is TGTGCCAGCAGTTTAAAGCCGGGACACATTAACCAAGATACGCAGTATTTT. Its translation: CASSLKPGHINQDTQYF. V is TRBV27 and J is TRBJ2-3; maybe TRBD1 (6 bases). V lost 2 bases and J 5 bases, leaving 20 bases between the germline ends. The CDR3 sequence is 17 residues long. Per the germline V gene, CDR1 is MNHEY and CDR2 is SMNVEV (reference sequence).